Given below is one T cell receptor (beta chain) in context. Its antigen remains unidentified. Single viable CD3+CD4+CD8-CD45RO+ cells were sorted as the memory CD4+ T cells. Positive selection with CD4 microbeads enriched total CD4+ T cells. Sequencing used immunoSEQ multiplex PCR; TCRdb keeps in-frame clones, though not all of them. This table holds around 57,000 clones, around three quarters found once. This sample stems from a study of memory CD4+ T cells and cytomegalovirus serostatus. In germline, CDR1 is SQVTM, CDR2 ANQGSEA. The V and J ends lost 6 bases and 0 bases respectively, with 11 bases between them. This CDR3 is built from 13 residues. Study-wide points: Median bootstrapped AUC for CMV status was approximately 0.94 originally, less than 0.93 US-trained. About 40% of the roughly 160 known CMV-associated TCRbeta sequences appeared in CD4+ memory.

This TCR derives from an adult in good health and CMV-seronegative. Some clones in this sample may be carry-over from other donors' samples. The chain uses TRBV29-1 and TRBJ1-1, with D perhaps TRBD1 (6 bases). Input material: memory CD4+ T cells from blood. The CDR3 region is CSVLGQMNTEAFF. In nucleotides, the CDR3 is TGCAGCGTCCTAGGACAGATGAACACTGAAGCTTTCTTT.